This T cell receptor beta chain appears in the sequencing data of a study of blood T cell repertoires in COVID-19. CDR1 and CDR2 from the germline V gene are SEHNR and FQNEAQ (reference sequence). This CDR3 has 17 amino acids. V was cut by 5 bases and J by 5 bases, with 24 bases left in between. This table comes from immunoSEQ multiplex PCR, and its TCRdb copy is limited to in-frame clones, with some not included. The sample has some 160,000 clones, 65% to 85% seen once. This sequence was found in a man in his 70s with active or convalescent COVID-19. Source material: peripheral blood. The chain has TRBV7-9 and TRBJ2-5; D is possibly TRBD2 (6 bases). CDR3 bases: TGTGCCAGCAGCCACAACTCGGGACCTGGGGCGGGGGAGACCCAGTACTTC. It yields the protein CASSHNSGPGAGETQYF.